This T cell receptor (beta chain) was sequenced in a study of shared clonotypes between healthy human individuals. Across the whole study: Each donor contributed plates that comprised three CD4 naive, three CD4 memory, two CD8 naive and one CD8 memory.

Splitting the CD4+ cells yielded a CD45RA+ naive subset and a CD45RA-negative memory subset. Germline CDR1 reads MNHEY; CDR2 reads SVGAGI. The CDR3 contains 11 residues. The V end was cut by 8 bases, the J end by 11 bases, with 14 bases between. On this clone itself: The antigen remains undetermined.

The assay used deep level. TCRdb's table, derived via immunoSEQ multiplex PCR, lists solely in-frame clones and lacks some. The table records 950,000 to 1,300,000 clones, roughly 80% of them present only once. Study-level points and caveats: With a few donors compared, approximately 5% of naive CD4 clonotypes were shared.

The genes are TRBV6-5 and TRBJ2-3; D possibly corresponds to TRBD2 (6 bases). The sequencing sample was made of memory CD4+ T cells sorted from blood. Indicated subset: CD45RA-negative fraction. The TCR comes from a man aged 18 to 29 in good health. The CDR3 DNA reads TGTGCCAGCGGTAAATTGGGGGGGCAGTATTTT. As protein: CASGKLGGQYF.